The T cell receptor beta chain described here comes from a study of T-cell memory formation after mild COVID-19. The trim removed 2 bases at V and 4 bases at J, leaving 16 bases unmatched. The CDR3 totals 19 residues. Germline V gene lookup returns CDR1 ENHRY and CDR2 SYGVKD. TCRdb re-called the 5' RACE reads with MiXCR, one entry per CDR3 protein. The data show around 300,000 distinct CDR3 sequences, approximately 13% seen once. The specimen was PBMCs or a T cell subset sorted from them (not recorded which). The V and J genes are TRBV10-3 and TRBJ2-1, with TRBD1 matching 8 bases. The clonotype comes from a man aged 18 to 30 who had mild COVID-19 (a few samples of this study predate the infection). Cell type and time point are not known. The CDR3: CAISEPWGLGTGRYNEQFF. CDR3 sequence (DNA): TGTGCCATCAGTGAGCCGTGGGGCCTAGGGACAGGCAGATACAATGAGCAGTTCTTC.